A single T cell receptor (beta chain) is shown here with its context. One end of the junction fails to match germline, which may point to a read error. Germline CDR1 and CDR2: DFQATT and SNEGSKA (reference sequence). The CDR3 has 13 residues. The data are from a study of blood T cells in healthy people across ages. Using a J-beta primer mix together with a sample-barcoded 5' primer, a second PCR was run for about 7 to 12 cycles. A template-switch adaptor with 12 random nucleotides tagged each cDNA molecule. TCRdb re-called the 5' RACE reads with MiXCR, one entry per CDR3 protein. The table has around 1,900,000 distinct CDR3 sequences, 35% to 50% seen once.

The sample taken for sequencing was blood. The receptor was isolated from a human donor in good health. V gene TRBV20-1 combines with J gene TRBJ1-1; tentatively, D is TRBD1 (5 bases). CDR3 residues: CGATKGRDTEAFF. The CDR3 DNA is TGCGGTGCCACGAAGGGACGGGACACTGAAGCTTTCTTT.